The 20 T cell receptor beta chains given below trace back to one sample, sequenced in a study of multiple sclerosis patients with progressive multifocal leukoencephalopathy (dated by TCRdb to between 2018 and 2020). Receptors were amplified or captured by the immunoSEQ multiplex PCR assay. TCRdb obtained this table from immuneACCESS and retained in-frame rearrangements with V and J assigned. These tables miss some clones; where compared with another copy, unresolved V genes account for less than half of the shortfall, and the remainder is unexplained. Present in this sample are roughly 30,000 clones, approximately 88% of which were seen just once. The ten largest account for about 6% of the sample. The time point tag for this specimen amounts to: time of PML onset. Reading the label with the study, this specimen's treatment or condition is: on natalizumab therapy at sampling. The source was PBMCs, collected from a patient treated with natalizumab. These receptors came from a woman in her thirties or forties with progressive multifocal leukoencephalopathy.

This clone was recorded only once. Other nucleotide sequences in the sample specify the same CDR3. The rearrangement uses TRBV5-1 and TRBJ2-4, with D perhaps TRBD1 or TRBD2 (5 bases each). The CDR3 extends over 16 amino acids. Trimming removed 4 bases at V and 0 bases at J, with 14 bases between. The V gene's germline CDR1 is SGHRS and CDR2 YFSETQ. The CDR3: CASSGGQRGAKNIQYF. The CDR3 DNA sequence: TGCGCCAGCAGCGGGGGTCAGAGGGGAGCCAAAAACATTCAGTACTTC. Complete variable domain (other parts from reference TRBV5-1 and TRBJ2-4): KAGVTQTPRYLIKTRGQQVTLSCSPISGHRSVSWYQQTPGQGLQFLFEYFSETQRNKGNFPGRFSGRQFSNSRSEMNVSTLELGDSALYLCASSGGQRGAKNIQYFGAGTRLSVL.

The rearrangement joins TRBV30 to TRBJ1-1; 9 nucleotides agree with TRBD1. V gave up 3 bases and J gave up 4 bases; unmatched junction bases: 6. This CDR3 region has 14 residues. In germline, CDR1 is GTSNPN, CDR2 SVGIG (reference sequence). Here the CDR3 reads CAWRVRQGGTEAFF. Here the CDR3 DNA reads TGTGCCTGGAGGGTTCGACAGGGGGGCACTGAAGCTTTCTTT.

The chain has TRBV6-5 and TRBJ2-7; 7 positions match TRBD2. V lost 6 bases to trimming and J lost 3 bases; unmatched junction nucleotides: 5. CDR1 is MNHEY, CDR2 SVGAGI, per germline. The CDR3 covers 13 residues. The chain's CDR3 is CASRPSGYYEQYF. The CDR3 nucleotides read TGTGCCAGCAGGCCTAGCGGTTACTACGAGCAGTACTTC.

The rearrangement uses TRBV5-5 and TRBJ1-4; weak D call: TRBD1 (5 bases). This CDR3 contains 15 residues. Trimming pared 0 bases from V and 3 bases from J, leaving 9 bases between. Germline-derived CDR1 and CDR2 are SGHKS and YYEKEE (reference sequence). The CDR3 coding sequence is TGTGCCAGCAGCTTGGGCGGGGCAGCTAATGAAAAACTGTTTTTT. Residues: CASSLGGAANEKLFF.

This clone is a singleton in its sample. The chain employs TRBV28 and TRBJ1-1; D gene uncertain. V lost 4 bases and J lost 0, with 9 bases in between. CDR3 length: 14 amino acids. CDR1 and CDR2 (germline): MDHEN, SYDVKM. The CDR3 DNA reads as TGTGCCAGCAGTTCCCTTTCCGTGAACACTGAAGCTTTCTTT. This sequence encodes CASSSLSVNTEAFF.

This clone occurred once. The V gene is TRBV6-5, the J gene TRBJ2-5, with 10 bases fitting TRBD2. V lost 1 base and J lost 5; bases outside the gene matches: 4. Looked up from germline, CDR1 is MNHEY and CDR2 is SVGAGI. CDR3 length: 15 amino acids. CDR3 residues: CASSYFASGGETQYF. In nucleotides, the CDR3 is TGTGCCAGCAGTTACTTCGCTAGCGGGGGTGAGACCCAGTACTTC.

The chain joins TRBV30 to TRBJ2-1; 7 nucleotides align to TRBD2. CDR1 GTSNPN and CDR2 SVGIG come from the germline V gene (reference sequence). The CDR3 has 15 amino acids. With V trimmed by 1 base and J by 5 bases, 8 bases remained unmatched. The CDR3: CAWSGDYRSNNEQFF. The CDR3 DNA is TGTGCCTGGAGTGGGGACTACCGGAGTAACAATGAGCAGTTCTTC.

This clone was observed a single time. The gene calls are TRBV18 and TRBJ2-5; D is perhaps TRBD2 (5 bases). This CDR3 is built from 17 residues. CDR1 is KGHSH, CDR2 LQKENI, per germline. V lost 4 bases and J 2 bases, leaving 20 bases between the germline ends. The DNA for the CDR3 is TGTGCCAGCTCACAGAGGGTCGGGGTGACGGGACAAGAGACCCAGTACTTC. Translation gives CASSQRVGVTGQETQYF.

The chain employs TRBV7-2 and TRBJ2-7, with 10 bases fitting TRBD2. The CDR3 length is 15 residues. Germline assignment: CDR1 SGHTA and CDR2 FQGNSA. The J segment lost 2 bases and the V segment lost 5 bases, leaving 6 bases of the junction unmatched. The CDR3 DNA is TGTGCCAGCAGCCCTACTAGCGGGGTACCCTACGAGCAGTACTTC. This sequence encodes CASSPTSGVPYEQYF.

This sequence joins TRBV4-3 and TRBJ2-3, with no clear D. V was cut by 3 bases and J by 7 bases, with 11 bases left in between. The CDR3 spans 13 residues. Germline values: CDR1 LGHNA, CDR2 YSLEER. CDR3 sequence reads: CASSQEVGNTQYF. The CDR3 DNA reads TGCGCCAGCAGCCAGGAAGTGGGGAATACGCAGTATTTT.

The chain couples TRBV18 to TRBJ2-1, with TRBD2 as a possible D gene (6 bases). There are 17 residues in the CDR3. The V and J ends lost 0 bases and 6 bases respectively, with 18 bases between them. CDR1 is KGHSH, CDR2 LQKENI, per germline. This chain's CDR3 is CASSPPRPGAMGNEQFF. As DNA, the CDR3 is TGTGCCAGCTCACCACCCCGTCCGGGAGCGATGGGCAATGAGCAGTTCTTC.

The gene calls are TRBV28 and TRBJ2-1; the D call may be TRBD1 or TRBD2 (6 bases each). V shed 5 bases and J shed 7 bases, with 21 bases lying between them. The CDR3 runs to 16 residues. Germline V CDR1 and CDR2: MDHEN, SYDVKM. The CDR3 region is CASSPAFGGTRNEQFF. The DNA of the CDR3 is TGTGCCAGCAGTCCCGCGTTCGGCGGGACACGAAATGAGCAGTTCTTC.

This clone was seen a single time. This sequence joins TRBV2 and TRBJ1-6; TRBD1 matches 7 bases. Per the germline V gene, CDR1 is SNHLY and CDR2 is FYNNEI. The CDR3 length is 13 residues. J gave up 5 bases and V 9 bases, and 4 bases lay outside the gene matches. CDR3 in DNA: TGTGCCAGGGGGACAGATCATAATTCACCCCTCCACTTT. It translates to CARGTDHNSPLHF.

The rearrangement joins TRBV21-1 to TRBJ1-1; TRBD1 reflects the table's D call only, with no check against the DNA. TRBV21-1 has pseudogene status. This CDR3 has 14 residues. CDR3 nucleotides: TGTGCCAGCACCTCCGGGACATCGAACACTGAAGCTTTCTTT. Protein sequence: CASTSGTSNTEAFF.

The chain uses TRBV5-4 and TRBJ1-1, with 8 bases aligning to TRBD1. The CDR3 totals 13 residues. V lost 5 bases, J lost 0 bases, and 0 bases stayed unmatched. The germline V gene has CDR1 SGHNT and CDR2 YYREEE (reference sequence). Here the CDR3 DNA reads TGTGCCAGCAGACAGGGGGTGAACACTGAAGCTTTCTTT. Its protein is CASRQGVNTEAFF.

V and J are TRBV28 and TRBJ2-5; 11 positions agree with TRBD2. Germline loops: CDR1 MDHEN, CDR2 SYDVKM. This CDR3 comprises 16 residues. Unmatched junction bases numbered 7, after V lost 6 bases and J lost 1 base. The CDR3 DNA is TGTGCCAGCAGCACTAGACTAGCGGGATTCCAAGAGACCCAGTACTTC. This translates into CASSTRLAGFQETQYF. The variable domain in full, completed from reference TRBV28 and TRBJ2-5, reads DVKVTQSSRYLVKRTGEKVFLECVQDMDHENMFWYRQDPGLGLRLIYFSYDVKMKEKGDIPEGYSVSREKKERFSLILESASTNQTSMYLCASSTRLAGFQETQYFGPGTRLLVL.

This clone was detected a few times. The V call is TRBV6-1, the J call TRBJ1-1; 7 bases align to TRBD1. Per germline, CDR1 MNHNS and CDR2 SASEGT. V dropped 8 bases and J dropped 7; count of bases not matched to a gene: 4. The CDR3 is 11 amino acids. CDR3 protein: CASPDRDEAFF. The DNA of the CDR3 is TGTGCCAGCCCAGACAGGGATGAAGCTTTCTTT.

V usage is TRBV30 and J usage is TRBJ1-6; D gene unclear. The germline V gene has CDR1 GTSNPN and CDR2 SVGIG (reference sequence). Trimming left V 1 base short and J 13 bases short, with 11 bases between. The CDR3 consists of 12 residues. Here the CDR3 reads CAWSEPPHPLHF. CDR3 in DNA: TGTGCCTGGAGTGAGCCCCCTCATCCCCTCCACTTT.

This chain joins TRBV7-2 and TRBJ2-7; no definite D call. This CDR3 region has 11 residues. Trimming removed 6 bases at V and 3 bases at J, with 6 bases between. Germline lookup yields CDR1 SGHTA and CDR2 FQGNSA. The CDR3 reads CASRLSYEQYF. Here the CDR3 DNA reads TGTGCCAGCAGACTGAGCTACGAGCAGTACTTC.

This clone was picked up one time. The gene calls are TRBV2 and TRBJ1-5, with 12 bases identical to TRBD1. Germline CDR1 and CDR2: SNHLY and FYNNEI. The V segment lost 7 bases and the J segment 0 bases; nucleotides outside the gene matches: 16. This CDR3 region has 20 residues. This CDR3 is CASTGDRGRESLLSNQPQHF. CDR3 DNA: TGTGCCAGCACCGGGGACAGGGGGCGCGAGTCTCTTCTTAGCAATCAGCCCCAGCATTTT. Together with reference TRBV2 and TRBJ1-5, the CDR3 gives the full variable domain: EPEVTQTPSHQVTQMGQEVILRCVPISNHLYFYWYRQILGQKVEFLVSFYNNEISEKSEIFDDQFSVERPDGSNFTLKIRSTKLEDSAMYFCASTGDRGRESLLSNQPQHFGDGTRLSIL.